The clone carrying this T cell receptor beta chain was picked up a small number of times. The target antigen is unknown. Generation of TCR cDNA used 5'RACE template switching (which added a universal primer site and UMIs). From the 5' RACE reads, TCRdb called clonotypes with MiXCR, one entry per CDR3 protein. The sample includes about 69,000 distinct CDR3 sequences, under 6.5% of them seen just once. CDR3 length equals 21 residues. Trimming shortened V by 0 bases and J by 7 bases, and 30 bases separated the two germline ends. Germline V gene lookup returns CDR1 SGHAT and CDR2 FQNNGV. The sample belongs to a study of T cells after yellow fever vaccination. Whole-study results and caveats: Only a small proportion of the clonotypes turned up in both the CD4 and the CD8 compartments, likely arising from convergent recombination. Boosting was followed by the reappearance of most primary-vaccination clones (around 95% CD4, around 90% CD8).

The source material was CD4+ T cells sorted from PBMCs, sampled around 15 days after the first yellow fever vaccination. V usage is TRBV11-2 and J usage is TRBJ2-2; D possibly matches TRBD1 or TRBD2 (5 bases each). The sequence derives from a man aged 18 to 29 who received the YFV17D yellow fever vaccine. The CDR3 sequence is CASSLEIWALARGDNHGELFF. CDR3 DNA sequence: TGTGCCAGCAGCTTAGAAATTTGGGCTTTGGCTAGGGGAGATAACCACGGGGAGCTGTTTTTT.